The 15 T cell receptor beta chains below come from one sample, sequenced in a study of cytomegalovirus exposure and HLA in healthy donors. PCR employed 60 Vbeta and 13 Jbeta primers. Data came from immunoSEQ multiplex PCR; TCRdb stores just in-frame clones and leaves some out. The sample lists 250,000 or so clones, approximately 80% seen once, with roughly 7.4% in the top ten. Sequencing used PBMCs. The receptors shown here come from a woman aged 55 to 70 in good health and CMV-seropositive.

The rearrangement uses TRBV7-6 and TRBJ2-3; 7 bases agree with TRBD2. Germline V gene data show CDR1 as SGHVS and CDR2 as FNYEAQ. Germline trimming cut 5 bases from V and 4 bases from J; bases unmatched to any gene: 9. CDR3 size: 15 residues. The CDR3 loop is CASSPFRLASDTQYF. As DNA, the CDR3 is TGTGCCAGCAGCCCTTTTCGACTAGCATCAGATACGCAGTATTTT.

The chain links TRBV5-1 to TRBJ1-2; a possible D gene is TRBD1 (6 bases). V was pared by 0 bases and J by 3 bases, with 9 bases between. Germline lookup yields CDR1 SGHRS and CDR2 YFSETQ. The CDR3 extends over 14 amino acids. CDR3 loop: CASSLGTVDYGYTF. CDR3 sequence (DNA): TGCGCCAGCAGCTTGGGGACAGTGGACTATGGCTACACCTTC.

V and J are TRBV11-3 and TRBJ2-1, with 8 bases lining up with TRBD2. Germline CDR1 SGHNT, CDR2 YENEEA. V dropped 5 bases and J dropped 10; count of bases not matched to a gene: 13. This CDR3 spans 15 amino acids. The chain's CDR3 is CASSPPGTRLIEQFF. DNA of the CDR3: TGTGCCAGCAGCCCCCCGGGGACTAGGCTCATCGAGCAGTTCTTC.

This rearrangement joins TRBV9 to TRBJ1-1; D is perhaps TRBD1 (5 bases). V was shortened by 3 bases and J by 1 base, with 10 bases between the two germline ends. Germline lookup yields CDR1 SGDLS and CDR2 YYNGEE. The length of the CDR3 is 14 residues. Written as DNA, the CDR3 is TGTGCCAGCAGCGCGGGGGGTTGGAACACTGAAGCTTTCTTT. It is translated as CASSAGGWNTEAFF.

The chain combines TRBV2 with TRBJ2-3; TRBD2 aligns across 13 bases. Per germline, CDR1 SNHLY and CDR2 FYNNEI. This CDR3 has 18 residues. V gave up 5 bases and J gave up 2 bases; unmatched junction bases: 10. CDR3 coding DNA: TGTGCCAGCAGTAGGACTAGCGGGAGAGGCAGCCCCACAGATACGCAGTATTTT. This translates into CASSRTSGRGSPTDTQYF.

V gene TRBV2 combines with J gene TRBJ2-4, with 9 bases aligning to TRBD1. J gave up 8 bases and V 10 bases, and 15 bases lay outside the gene matches. Germline values: CDR1 SNHLY, CDR2 FYNNEI. The CDR3 contains 15 residues. In nucleotides, the CDR3 is TGTGCCACTACCCACAGGGGGCCTAGGGTGGACATTCAGTACTTC. Amino acid sequence: CATTHRGPRVDIQYF.

There are a few counts of this clone. The gene calls are TRBV28 and TRBJ1-2; perhaps TRBD1 as D (6 bases). V was trimmed by 7 bases and J by 8 bases, leaving 17 bases between them. CDR3 length equals 13 residues. The germline V gene encodes CDR1 MDHEN and CDR2 SYDVKM. CDR3: CASKVGGTGGYTF. CDR3 sequence (DNA): TGTGCCAGCAAGGTTGGGGGCACGGGAGGCTACACCTTC.

The chain employs TRBV18 and TRBJ1-1; 7 bases match TRBD1. The V gene end was trimmed by 4 bases and the J gene end by 5 bases; junction bases not matched to a gene: 7. The CDR3 has 14 residues. The germline gives CDR1 KGHSH, CDR2 LQKENI. CDR3 residues: CASSLFQGETEAFF. CDR3 nucleotides: TGTGCCAGCTCACTGTTCCAGGGGGAGACTGAAGCTTTCTTT.

The CDR3 DNA reads TGTGCCAGCAGCAAAGGGGGACTACAGATAGGGTATTTT. Residues: CASSKGGLQIGYF. V is TRBV21-1 and J is TRBJ2-3; the D call of TRBD2 is as the table states it, not checked on the DNA. TRBV21-1 constitutes a pseudogene. The CDR3 spans 13 residues.

This chain uses TRBV2 with TRBJ1-2; tentative D call: TRBD1 (5 bases). CDR1 SNHLY and CDR2 FYNNEI come from the germline V gene. Trimming removed 5 bases at V and 0 bases at J, with 10 bases between. The CDR3 extends over 14 amino acids. In DNA form, the CDR3 reads TGTGCCAGCAGTCTGGGGGGAGCTAACTATGGCTACACCTTC. Protein sequence: CASSLGGANYGYTF. The variable domain in full, completed from reference TRBV2 and TRBJ1-2, reads EPEVTQTPSHQVTQMGQEVILRCVPISNHLYFYWYRQILGQKVEFLVSFYNNEISEKSEIFDDQFSVERPDGSNFTLKIRSTKLEDSAMYFCASSLGGANYGYTFGSGTRLTVV.

The J gene is TRBJ1-2, the V gene TRBV5-1; maybe TRBD1 (5 bases). Deletions cut 0 bases from V and 8 bases from J, with 11 bases between. CDR3 length: 13 residues. Germline loops: CDR1 SGHRS, CDR2 YFSETQ. CDR3 sequence: CASSLEAGRGYTF. The CDR3 DNA follows: TGCGCCAGCAGCTTGGAGGCAGGGCGAGGCTACACCTTC.

Here the CDR3 reads CASGFSGRPEGEQYF. The CDR3 coding sequence is TGTGCTAGTGGTTTCAGTGGGCGACCTGAGGGCGAGCAGTACTTC. The chain carries TRBV12-5 and TRBJ2-7; D possibly corresponds to TRBD2 (5 bases). CDR1 is LGHNT, CDR2 FRNRAP, per germline. The CDR3 sequence is 15 residues long. V was shortened by 3 bases and J by 6 bases, with 18 bases between the two germline ends.

The genes are TRBV6-6 and TRBJ2-7; D may be TRBD1 (6 bases). In germline, CDR1 is MNHNY, CDR2 SVGAGI (reference sequence). The CDR3 has 16 residues. Trimming took 6 bases from V and 3 from J, leaving 21 bases between them. CDR3 in DNA: TGTGCCAGCAGGGATATCGACAGGCGAGCTATCTACGAGCAGTACTTC. Translated, it gives CASRDIDRRAIYEQYF.

CDR3 DNA sequence: TGTGCCAGCAGCGTAGAAGCTAGCGGTTCCTACGAGCAGTACTTC. This codes for CASSVEASGSYEQYF. The chain couples TRBV9 to TRBJ2-7, with 7 bases aligning to TRBD2. With 0 bases clipped from V and 1 base from J, the junction kept 4 bases outside the gene matches. CDR1 is SGDLS, CDR2 YYNGEE, per germline. This CDR3 region has 15 residues.

In its sample, this clone was seen a few times. V gene TRBV27 combines with J gene TRBJ2-7; D possibly corresponds to TRBD2 (6 bases). The CDR3 loop spans 13 amino acids. Deletions cut 8 bases from V and 3 bases from J, with 14 bases between. The V gene's germline CDR1 is MNHEY and CDR2 SMNVEV (reference sequence). CDR3 bases: TGTGCCAGCGAGGCGGGAAGGGGCTACGAGCAGTACTTC. As protein: CASEAGRGYEQYF.